A single sample gave rise to the 16 T cell receptor beta chains below, sequenced in a study of sequential checkpoint blockade in melanoma. Treatment in this sample: randomized to nivolumab then ipilimumab (arm A) or the reverse (arm B). Clones were sequenced by immunoSEQ multiplex PCR, and TCRdb holds only the in-frame ones, with some missing. This table has approximately 12,000 clones, approximately 79% appearing once. The sample here was CD8+ T cells sorted from blood (inferred from file names), taken from a patient given nivolumab and ipilimumab in sequence. The receptor source for this set is a human donor with melanoma.

The chain carries TRBV2 and TRBJ2-7; D is unclear. The CDR3 spans 13 residues. CDR1 is SNHLY and CDR2 is FYNNEI in the germline V gene. V dropped 4 bases and J dropped 1 base, with 8 bases sitting between them. The CDR3 nucleotides read TGTGCCAGCAGTGGCGGCAGATCCTACGAGCAGTACTTC. Translation gives CASSGGRSYEQYF.

The chain carries TRBV19 and TRBJ2-1; tentative D call: TRBD1 (6 bases). Trimming shortened V by 7 bases and J by 4 bases, and 17 bases separated the two germline ends. The CDR3 has 15 residues. The germline V gene has CDR1 LNHDA and CDR2 SQIVND (reference sequence). CDR3: CASTHTGQKYNEQFF. DNA for the CDR3: TGTGCCAGTACCCACACGGGACAAAAATACAATGAGCAGTTCTTC.

The rearrangement links TRBV6-1 to TRBJ1-1, with D possibly being TRBD1 (6 bases). The germline V gene encodes CDR1 MNHNS and CDR2 SASEGT. Trimming took off 1 base at V and 3 bases at J, with 15 bases between the two ends. This CDR3 region has 16 residues. CDR3 in DNA: TGTGCCAGCAGTGAAGTGGAGACAGGTTTTGACACTGAAGCTTTCTTT. Protein product: CASSEVETGFDTEAFF.

V and J are TRBV9 and TRBJ1-2; no clear D gene. The V gene's germline CDR1 is SGDLS and CDR2 YYNGEE. Trimming removed 0 bases at V and 3 bases at J, with 9 bases between. The CDR3 extends over 14 amino acids. CDR3 loop: CASSVGGGDYGYTF. In nucleotides, the CDR3 is TGTGCCAGCAGCGTAGGCGGCGGGGACTATGGCTACACCTTC.

V and J are TRBV7-8 and TRBJ2-2; 14 bases align to TRBD2. Germline V gene sequence: CDR1 SGHVS, CDR2 FQNEAQ. Trimming took 0 bases from V and 5 from J; bases not matched to a gene: 5. This CDR3 is built from 18 residues. The CDR3 region is CASSLATSGRAWTGELFF. CDR3 bases: TGTGCCAGCAGCTTAGCGACTAGCGGGAGGGCCTGGACCGGGGAGCTGTTTTTT.

This chain connects TRBV30 to TRBJ2-7, with TRBD2 matching 8 bases. This CDR3 is built from 14 residues. V lost 3 bases to trimming and J lost 4 bases; unmatched junction nucleotides: 8. Germline values: CDR1 GTSNPN, CDR2 SVGIG (reference sequence). CDR3 sequence: CAWSLPSGWYEQYF. The CDR3 DNA reads as TGTGCCTGGAGCCTCCCTAGCGGGTGGTACGAGCAGTACTTC.

The chain is built from TRBV2 and TRBJ1-1, with D possibly matching TRBD1 (5 bases). The length of the CDR3 is 13 residues. The V and J ends lost 10 bases and 11 bases respectively, with 23 bases between them. CDR1 and CDR2 from the germline V gene are SNHLY and FYNNEI. DNA for the CDR3: TGTGCCAACGGCCGGGGGGAGAGGGTTCATGCTTTCTTT. It encodes CANGRGERVHAFF.

The rearrangement links TRBV6-5 to TRBJ2-7; the D is unclear. The V gene's germline CDR1 is MNHEY and CDR2 SVGAGI. Trimming took 5 bases from V and 1 from J, leaving 3 bases between them. This CDR3 contains 11 residues. CDR3 region: CASSASYEQYF. The CDR3 bases are TGTGCCAGCAGTGCGTCCTACGAGCAGTACTTC.

This clone was observed a single time. This chain uses TRBV19 with TRBJ2-1, with 9 nucleotides matching TRBD2. V shed 5 bases, J shed 0 bases, and the junction held 2 bases outside the gene matches. This CDR3 contains 15 residues. Looked up from germline, CDR1 is LNHDA and CDR2 is SQIVND (reference sequence). This CDR3 is CASSLAGSSYNEQFF. The CDR3, as DNA: TGTGCCAGTAGTCTAGCGGGGTCCTCCTACAATGAGCAGTTCTTC.

The CDR3 DNA reads as TGTGCCAGCAGTTCCCGGACAGGGGGCTTGGGTGAGCAGTACTTC. It is translated as CASSSRTGGLGEQYF. The rearrangement joins TRBV27 to TRBJ2-5; TRBD1 matches at 11 bases. Germline V gene data show CDR1 as MNHEY and CDR2 as SMNVEV (reference sequence). This CDR3 region has 15 residues. The trim removed 4 bases at V and 11 bases at J, leaving 12 bases unmatched.

In this sample, this clone turned up a few times. The V call is TRBV6-5, the J call TRBJ1-5; tentatively, D is TRBD1 (5 bases). Germline V lookup: CDR1 MNHEY, CDR2 SVGAGI. Trimming stripped 6 bases from V and 4 bases from J, with 13 bases between. This CDR3 contains 14 residues. CDR3 residues: CASSSDSENQPQHF. The CDR3 coding sequence is TGTGCCAGCAGCTCTGACAGCGAGAATCAGCCCCAGCATTTT.

A remark on this clone: A single base separates this from a much larger clone, so it may be a read error. V is TRBV5-4 and J is TRBJ1-2; 8 bases fit TRBD1. CDR1 and CDR2 (germline): SGHNT, YYREEE (reference sequence). The CDR3 extends over 16 amino acids. Trimming removed 0 bases from V and 0 bases from J; junction bases left unmatched: 4. CDR3 sequence: CASSLAGGYPNYGYTF. In DNA, the CDR3 is TGTGCCAGCAGCTTGGCAGGGGGCTATCCTAACTATGGCTACACCTTC. Using reference TRBV5-4 and TRBJ1-2 for the parts outside the CDR3, the full variable domain is ETGVTQSPTHLIKTRGQQVTLRCSSQSGHNTVSWYQQALGQGPQFIFQYYREEENGRGNFPPRFSGLQFPNYSSELNVNALELDDSALYLCASSLAGGYPNYGYTFGSGTRLTVV.

The chain carries TRBV4-2 and TRBJ1-3, with D possibly being TRBD1 (5 bases). CDR3 size: 14 residues. Germline assignment: CDR1 LGHNA and CDR2 YNFKEQ. V was shortened by 1 base and J by 3 bases, with 7 bases between the two germline ends. DNA for the CDR3: TGTGCCAGCAGCCAAGGGGGCGGTGGAAACACCATATATTTT. Its protein product is CASSQGGGGNTIYF.

There are a few counts of this clone. This sequence joins TRBV25-1 and TRBJ2-1; TRBD2 aligns across 8 bases. V shed 2 bases and J 1 base; nucleotides not matched to a gene: 7. This CDR3 region has 17 residues. Germline CDR1 reads MGHDK; CDR2 reads SYGVNS. CDR3 residues: CASSEELLAVSYNEQFF. The CDR3 DNA is TGTGCCAGCAGTGAAGAGTTACTAGCGGTATCCTACAATGAGCAGTTCTTC. Based on the CDR3 plus reference TRBV25-1 and TRBJ2-1, the full variable domain is EADIYQTPRYLVIGTGKKITLECSQTMGHDKMYWYQQDPGMELHLIHYSYGVNSTEKGDLSSESTVSRIRTEHFPLTLESARPSHTSQYLCASSEELLAVSYNEQFFGPGTRLTVL.

The chain recombines TRBV30 with TRBJ1-1; 9 bases match TRBD1. V was clipped by 5 bases and J by 6 bases; unmatched bases: 10. The germline V gene encodes CDR1 GTSNPN and CDR2 SVGIG (reference sequence). CDR3 size: 14 residues. CDR3 region: CAWDPGQGLSEAFF. CDR3 nucleotide sequence: TGTGCCTGGGATCCGGGACAGGGTCTTTCTGAAGCTTTCTTT.

The rearrangement links TRBV4-3 to TRBJ2-2, with 8 bases identical to TRBD2. CDR1 and CDR2 from the germline V gene are LGHNA and YSLEER. The V segment lost 5 bases and the J segment 6 bases; nucleotides outside the gene matches: 5. The CDR3 loop spans 14 amino acids. The CDR3 is CASSANGGAGELFF. As DNA, the CDR3 is TGCGCCAGCAGCGCAAACGGGGGGGCCGGGGAGCTGTTTTTT.